The 29 T cell receptor beta chains below come from one sample, sequenced in a study of radiotherapy plus CTLA-4 blockade in lung cancer. Generated by immunoSEQ multiplex PCR, the TCRdb table keeps only in-frame clones and is missing some. The repertoire holds roughly 66,000 clones, approximately 80% seen once, with roughly 4% in the top ten. The sample was peripheral blood, taken from a patient treated with radiotherapy plus ipilimumab. These receptors came from a human donor with non-small cell lung cancer who had a partial response to radiotherapy plus ipilimumab.

V and J are TRBV5-6 and TRBJ2-3; 7 positions match TRBD1. CDR1 and CDR2 (germline): SGHDT, YYEEEE. CDR3 length: 13 residues. The V gene end was trimmed by 4 bases and the J gene end by 5 bases; junction bases not matched to a gene: 4. CDR3 loop: CASSDRAGDTQYF. The CDR3 nucleotides are TGTGCCAGCAGCGACAGGGCAGGAGATACGCAGTATTTT.

This clone has only one observation. The CDR3 sequence: CATSRGRNTEAFF. CDR3 bases: TGTGCCACCTCGAGGGGGAGGAACACTGAAGCTTTCTTT. The V call is TRBV5-6, the J call TRBJ1-1, with D possibly TRBD1 on 6 matching bases. This CDR3 contains 13 residues. Germline assignment: CDR1 SGHDT and CDR2 YYEEEE. V was clipped by 9 bases and J by 1 base, with 13 bases between them.

This rearrangement joins TRBV6-1 to TRBJ2-3; a possible D gene is TRBD1 (6 bases). Per germline, CDR1 MNHNS and CDR2 SASEGT. This CDR3 spans 15 amino acids. Trimming stripped 11 bases from V and 0 bases from J, with 18 bases between. Written as DNA, the CDR3 is TGTGCCTCCCGAGAGGACAGATCTAGCACAGATACGCAGTATTTT. It specifies CASREDRSSTDTQYF.

This clone was found once. The genes are TRBV29-1 and TRBJ2-6, with D perhaps TRBD2 (6 bases). CDR3 length equals 14 residues. Germline values: CDR1 SQVTM, CDR2 ANQGSEA. The V end lost 7 bases, the J end lost 0 bases, and 10 bases lay between the germline ends. CDR3 nucleotide sequence: TGCAGCGCGGTCGGGGGCTCTGGGGCCAACGTCCTGACTTTC. Its translation: CSAVGGSGANVLTF.

This rearrangement joins TRBV9 to TRBJ2-1; a weak D match, TRBD2 (5 bases). The CDR3 extends over 19 amino acids. CDR1 and CDR2 (germline): SGDLS, YYNGEE. Deletions cut 3 bases from V and 6 bases from J, with 28 bases between. For the CDR3, the DNA is TGTGCCAGCAGCGCAACATATGAGGGAGAACTAGTGAAGGGCAATGAGCAGTTCTTC. It yields the protein CASSATYEGELVKGNEQFF.

This clone showed up just once. The chain recombines TRBV7-3 with TRBJ2-5; 9 bases are a match to TRBD1. The CDR3 totals 15 residues. Germline values: CDR1 SGHTA, CDR2 FQGTGA. V dropped 3 bases and J dropped 4; count of bases not matched to a gene: 6. The CDR3 bases are TGTGCCAGCAGCTTGGGACAGGGATCGTTAGAGACCCAGTACTTC. Residues: CASSLGQGSLETQYF.

The genes are TRBV5-5 and TRBJ2-3, with D possibly TRBD2 on 6 matching bases. V lost 0 bases and J lost 2, with 10 bases in between. The germline gives CDR1 SGHKS, CDR2 YYEKEE (reference sequence). The CDR3 is 15 amino acids. CDR3 protein: CASSLGSGNTDTQYF. In DNA, the CDR3 is TGTGCCAGCAGCTTGGGTAGCGGCAACACAGATACGCAGTATTTT.

This clone has only a few counts. V usage is TRBV10-2 and J usage is TRBJ2-5; D not certain. This CDR3 comprises 10 residues. V was pared by 8 bases and J by 5 bases, with 6 bases between. Germline V gene sequence: CDR1 WSHSY, CDR2 SAAADI. CDR3 residues: CASYEETQYF. The DNA for the CDR3 is TGCGCCAGCTATGAGGAGACCCAGTACTTC.

The chain is built from TRBV28 and TRBJ1-2; 7 bases agree with TRBD1. V was pared by 1 base and J by 5 bases, with 7 bases of the junction left unmatched. The CDR3 sequence is 15 residues long. Germline V gene lookup returns CDR1 MDHEN and CDR2 SYDVKM. CDR3 nucleotides: TGTGCCAGCAGTTTATTAGGGGGCAGGGGTTATGGCTACACCTTC. Translating gives CASSLLGGRGYGYTF.

The rearrangement links TRBV2 to TRBJ2-7; TRBD1 aligns across 11 bases. Germline assignment: CDR1 SNHLY and CDR2 FYNNEI. Trimming at V came to 5 bases and at J to 6 bases, leaving 6 bases not matched to a gene. The CDR3 has 14 amino acids. CDR3 sequence reads: CASSKDRGLGEQYF. CDR3 bases: TGTGCCAGCAGTAAGGACAGGGGGCTCGGCGAGCAGTACTTC.

The gene calls are TRBV28 and TRBJ1-5; D ambiguous. Trimming left V 8 bases short and J 2 bases short, with 16 bases between. Germline V gives CDR1 MDHEN, CDR2 SYDVKM. This CDR3 is 15 amino acids long. CDR3 loop: CASQSRDAGNQPQHF. CDR3 nucleotide sequence: TGTGCCAGCCAAAGTCGAGATGCGGGCAATCAGCCCCAGCATTTT.

For the CDR3, the DNA is TGTGCCAGCTCACCAAGCCGGGAGGGGTACGAGCAGTACTTC. Protein sequence: CASSPSREGYEQYF. The chain links TRBV18 to TRBJ2-7; 8 bases match TRBD2. V was clipped by 2 bases and J by 4 bases; unmatched bases: 4. From germline, CDR1 is KGHSH and CDR2 LQKENI. This CDR3 region has 14 residues. The full variable domain, in which reference TRBV18 and TRBJ2-7 provide the parts outside the CDR3, is NAGVMQNPRHLVRRRGQEARLRCSPMKGHSHVYWYRQLPEEGLKFMVYLQKENIIDESGMPKERFSAEFPKEGPSILRIQQVVRGDSAAYFCASSPSREGYEQYFGPGTRLTVT.

The V and J genes are TRBV2 and TRBJ2-7; TRBD1 matches 8 bases. V trimming: 2 bases; J trimming: 2 bases; junction bases outside the gene matches: 5. The CDR3 runs to 15 residues. Germline lookup yields CDR1 SNHLY and CDR2 FYNNEI. The CDR3 coding sequence is TGTGCCAGCAGTGAATGGACAGGGACCCCCTACGAGCAGTACTTC. Its translation is CASSEWTGTPYEQYF.

The V call is TRBV7-3, the J call TRBJ2-3; the match to TRBD2 covers 8 bases. There are 14 residues in the CDR3. CDR1 SGHTA and CDR2 FQGTGA come from the germline V gene. V lost 5 bases and J lost 2; bases outside the gene matches: 3. The CDR3: CASSPSGPTDTQYF. CDR3 nucleotide sequence: TGTGCCAGCAGCCCTAGCGGGCCCACAGATACGCAGTATTTT. The full variable domain, completed using reference TRBV7-3 and TRBJ2-3, is GAGVSQTPSNKVTEKGKYVELRCDPISGHTALYWYRQSLGQGPEFLIYFQGTGAADDSGLPNDRFFAVRPEGSVSTLKIQRTERGDSAVYLCASSPSGPTDTQYFGPGTRLTVL.

This clone was observed once. The chain has TRBV9 and TRBJ2-3, with TRBD2 matching over 10 bases. With V trimmed by 4 bases and J by 3 bases, 8 bases remained unmatched. The CDR3 consists of 16 residues. Germline CDR1 is SGDLS and CDR2 is YYNGEE. The CDR3 spells CASSLVAGGVTDTQYF. The CDR3, as DNA: TGTGCCAGCAGCCTGGTAGCGGGAGGTGTGACAGATACGCAGTATTTT.

The V call is TRBV7-2, the J call TRBJ1-1; D not resolved. Trimming removed 0 bases at V and 1 base at J, with 9 bases between. Germline V gene sequence: CDR1 SGHTA, CDR2 FQGNSA. The CDR3 is 15 residues long. CDR3 DNA: TGTGCCAGCAGCTTAGCACAGCTTACGAACACTGAAGCTTTCTTT. It encodes CASSLAQLTNTEAFF.

The V gene is TRBV18, the J gene TRBJ1-2, with 7 bases that match TRBD1. Germline-derived CDR1 and CDR2 are KGHSH and LQKENI. CDR3 length equals 14 residues. J was trimmed by 6 bases and V by 2 bases; bases with no gene match: 6. CDR3 nucleotide sequence: TGTGCCAGCTCACCAGCCGGGACAGCCAATGGCTACACCTTC. Translating gives CASSPAGTANGYTF.

This chain uses TRBV18 with TRBJ2-1; 11 nucleotides line up with TRBD1. The CDR3 has 15 residues. Germline V CDR1 and CDR2: KGHSH, LQKENI. J gave up 8 bases and V 4 bases, and 7 bases lay outside the gene matches. As DNA, the CDR3 is TGTGCCAGCTCACAGGGACAGGGGGGGGTCGATGAGCAGTTCTTC. As protein: CASSQGQGGVDEQFF.

CDR3 in amino acids: CASSYRGRSTEAFF. The CDR3 DNA reads TGTGCCAGCAGCTACAGGGGTAGGAGCACTGAAGCTTTCTTT. This rearrangement joins TRBV5-6 to TRBJ1-1; the match to TRBD1 covers 7 bases. With 3 bases clipped from V and 4 bases from J, the junction kept 6 bases outside the gene matches. Per germline, CDR1 SGHDT and CDR2 YYEEEE. The length of the CDR3 is 14 residues.

V usage is TRBV19 and J usage is TRBJ1-5; D unresolved. Germline V gene data show CDR1 as LNHDA and CDR2 as SQIVND (reference sequence). This CDR3 has 16 residues. V was clipped by 8 bases and J by 4 bases, with 21 bases between them. The CDR3 loop reads CASRAEAGETNQPQHF. The CDR3 nucleotides read TGTGCCAGTCGGGCGGAGGCAGGTGAGACTAATCAGCCCCAGCATTTT.

V gene TRBV11-2 combines with J gene TRBJ2-7, with D possibly TRBD2 on 7 matching bases. The germline V gene has CDR1 SGHAT and CDR2 FQNNGV. Trimming removed 5 bases from V and 2 bases from J, with 13 bases in between. The CDR3 extends over 14 amino acids. DNA for the CDR3: TGTGCCAGCAGCCCGAGGGGGGGCCCCTACGAGCAGTACTTC. Amino acid sequence: CASSPRGGPYEQYF. The full variable domain, completed using reference TRBV11-2 and TRBJ2-7, is EAGVAQSPRYKIIEKRQSVAFWCNPISGHATLYWYQQILGQGPKLLIQFQNNGVVDDSQLPKDRFSAERLKGVDSTLKIQPAKLEDSAVYLCASSPRGGPYEQYFGPGTRLTVT.

The rearrangement links TRBV4-3 to TRBJ2-1; D is possibly TRBD2 (5 bases). Looked up from germline, CDR1 is LGHNA and CDR2 is YSLEER. V was trimmed by 0 bases and J by 3 bases, leaving 9 bases between them. CDR3 length equals 15 residues. CDR3 nucleotides: TGCGCCAGCAGCCAAGAAGCGGCGGTCTACAATGAGCAGTTCTTC. Amino acids: CASSQEAAVYNEQFF.

Only one count was recorded for this clone. CDR3: CASSFITGKQETQYF. CDR3 nucleotide sequence: TGCGCCAGCAGCTTCATAACAGGGAAGCAAGAGACCCAGTACTTC. V gene TRBV5-1 combines with J gene TRBJ2-5; D might be TRBD1 (6 bases). Germline-derived CDR1 and CDR2 are SGHRS and YFSETQ. The CDR3 contains 15 residues. The V end was cut by 2 bases, the J end by 2 bases, with 13 bases between.

This chain connects TRBV27 to TRBJ1-5; TRBD1 might be the D (6 bases). The CDR3 is 16 amino acids. Trimming shortened V by 5 bases and J by 3 bases, and 17 bases separated the two germline ends. Germline V gene data show CDR1 as MNHEY and CDR2 as SMNVEV (reference sequence). CDR3 nucleotides: TGTGCCAGCAGTGTGGGGGCAGGTCGGTTCAATCAGCCCCAGCATTTT. This sequence encodes CASSVGAGRFNQPQHF.

The chain joins TRBV5-5 to TRBJ2-7, with D perhaps TRBD1 (5 bases). Trimming removed 4 bases from V and 4 bases from J, with 21 bases in between. CDR3 length: 16 amino acids. In germline, CDR1 is SGHKS, CDR2 YYEKEE (reference sequence). This chain's CDR3 is CASSRTFVADTYEQYF. The DNA of the CDR3 is TGTGCCAGCAGCCGGACATTCGTGGCGGATACTTACGAGCAGTACTTC.

This chain connects TRBV6-1 to TRBJ2-1; 14 nucleotides align to TRBD2. V gave up 8 bases and J gave up 9 bases; unmatched junction bases: 6. There are 14 residues in the CDR3. Germline lookup yields CDR1 MNHNS and CDR2 SASEGT. CDR3 protein: CASRLAGGPVEQFF. The CDR3 region has the DNA TGTGCCAGCCGACTAGCGGGAGGGCCCGTTGAGCAGTTCTTC.

This clone is a singleton in its sample. The chain combines TRBV7-7 with TRBJ2-2; 11 bases fit TRBD2. Germline V gene sequence: CDR1 SSHAT, CDR2 FNYEAQ (reference sequence). J was trimmed by 5 bases and V by 5 bases; bases with no gene match: 7. The CDR3 is 16 residues long. CDR3 residues: CASSPSSGRSTGELFF. CDR3 in DNA: TGTGCCAGCAGCCCGTCTAGCGGGAGGAGTACCGGGGAGCTGTTTTTT. Full variable domain (missing parts from reference TRBV7-7 and TRBJ2-2): GAGVSQSPRYKVTKRGQDVTLRCDPISSHATLYWYQQALGQGPEFLTYFNYEAQPDKSGLPSDRFSAERPEGSISTLTIQRTEQRDSAMYRCASSPSSGRSTGELFFGEGSRLTVL.

About this clone: The junction and the germline gene differ at one end; a read error may be behind it. The rearrangement joins TRBV7-3 to TRBJ2-7, with D hard to call. From germline, CDR1 is SGHTA and CDR2 FQGTGA. The CDR3 runs to 14 residues. The CDR3 sequence is CASSLARISSEQYF. CDR3 sequence (DNA): TGTGCCAGCAGCTTGGCTAGAATATCCTCCGAGCAGTACTTC.

The chain employs TRBV5-8 and TRBJ2-2, with D uncertain. The V end lost 4 bases, the J end lost 0 bases, and 13 bases lay between the germline ends. The V gene's germline CDR1 is SGHTS and CDR2 YDEGEE. The CDR3 is 16 residues long. Here the CDR3 reads CASSLLSTANTGELFF. The CDR3 nucleotides are TGTGCCAGCAGCCTTCTTAGCACCGCGAACACCGGGGAGCTGTTTTTT. Full variable domain (outside the CDR3, taken from reference TRBV5-8 and TRBJ2-2): EAGVTQSPTHLIKTRGQQATLRCSPISGHTSVYWYQQALGLGLQFLLWYDEGEERNRGNFPPRFSGRQFPNYSSELNVNALELEDSALYLCASSLLSTANTGELFFGEGSRLTVL.